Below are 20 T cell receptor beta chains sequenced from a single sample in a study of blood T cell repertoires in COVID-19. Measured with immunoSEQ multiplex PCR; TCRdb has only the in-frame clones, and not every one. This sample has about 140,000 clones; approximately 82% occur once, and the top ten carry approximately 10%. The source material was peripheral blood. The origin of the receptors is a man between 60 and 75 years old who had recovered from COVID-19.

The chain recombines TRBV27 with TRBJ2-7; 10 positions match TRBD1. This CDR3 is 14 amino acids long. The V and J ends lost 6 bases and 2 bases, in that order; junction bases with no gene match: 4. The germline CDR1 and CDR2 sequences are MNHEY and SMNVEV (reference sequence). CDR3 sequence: CASRGGTGAYEQYF. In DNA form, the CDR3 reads TGTGCCAGCAGGGGGGGGACAGGGGCCTACGAGCAGTACTTC.

The CDR3 is CASSPVAGVGTDTQYF. In nucleotides, the CDR3 is TGTGCCAGCAGCCCGGTAGCGGGAGTGGGAACAGATACGCAGTATTTT. The chain links TRBV5-8 to TRBJ2-3; 9 bases align to TRBD2. CDR3 length: 16 amino acids. The V gene end was trimmed by 4 bases and the J gene end by 3 bases; junction bases not matched to a gene: 9. Germline CDR1 and CDR2: SGHTS and YDEGEE.

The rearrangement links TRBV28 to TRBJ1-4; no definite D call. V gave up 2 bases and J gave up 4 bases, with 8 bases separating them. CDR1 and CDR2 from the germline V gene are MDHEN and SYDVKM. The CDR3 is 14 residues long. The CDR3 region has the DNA TGTGCCAGCAGTTTAAATGGAGGTAATGAAAAACTGTTTTTT. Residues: CASSLNGGNEKLFF.

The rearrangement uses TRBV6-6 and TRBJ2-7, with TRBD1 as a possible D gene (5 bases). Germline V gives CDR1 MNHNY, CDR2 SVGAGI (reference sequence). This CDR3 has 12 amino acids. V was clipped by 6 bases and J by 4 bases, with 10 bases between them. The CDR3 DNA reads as TGTGCCAGCAGGGATCAGGGATACGAGCAGTACTTC. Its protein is CASRDQGYEQYF.

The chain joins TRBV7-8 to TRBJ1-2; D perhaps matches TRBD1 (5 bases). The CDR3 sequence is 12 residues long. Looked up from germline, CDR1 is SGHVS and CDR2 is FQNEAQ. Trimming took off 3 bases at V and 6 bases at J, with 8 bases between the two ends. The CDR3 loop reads CASSFGGDGYTF. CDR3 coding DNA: TGTGCCAGCAGCTTTGGGGGGGATGGCTACACCTTC.

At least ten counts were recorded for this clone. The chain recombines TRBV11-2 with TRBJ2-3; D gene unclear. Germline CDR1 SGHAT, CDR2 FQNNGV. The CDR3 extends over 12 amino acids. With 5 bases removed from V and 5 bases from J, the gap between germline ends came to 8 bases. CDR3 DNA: TGTGCCAGCAGCCCTGTTGTAGATACGCAGTATTTT. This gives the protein CASSPVVDTQYF.

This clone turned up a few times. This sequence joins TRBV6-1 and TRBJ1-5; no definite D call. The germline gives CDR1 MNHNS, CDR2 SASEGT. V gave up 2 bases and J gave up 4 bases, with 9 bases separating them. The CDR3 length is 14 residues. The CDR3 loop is CASSESGINQPQHF. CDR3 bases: TGTGCCAGCAGTGAATCAGGCATTAATCAGCCCCAGCATTTT.

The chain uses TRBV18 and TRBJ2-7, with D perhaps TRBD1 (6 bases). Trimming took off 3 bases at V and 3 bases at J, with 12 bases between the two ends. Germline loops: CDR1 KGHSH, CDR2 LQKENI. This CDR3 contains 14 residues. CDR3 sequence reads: CASSPSTGDYEQYF. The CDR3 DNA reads TGTGCCAGCTCACCTTCGACAGGAGACTACGAGCAGTACTTC.

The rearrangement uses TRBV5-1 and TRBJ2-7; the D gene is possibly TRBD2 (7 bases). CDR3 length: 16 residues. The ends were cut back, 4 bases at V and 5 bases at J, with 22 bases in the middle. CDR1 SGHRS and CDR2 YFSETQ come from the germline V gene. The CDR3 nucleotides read TGCGCCAGCAGCACAGGTGGTACAGGGAGGGAGAACGAGCAGTACTTC. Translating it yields CASSTGGTGRENEQYF.

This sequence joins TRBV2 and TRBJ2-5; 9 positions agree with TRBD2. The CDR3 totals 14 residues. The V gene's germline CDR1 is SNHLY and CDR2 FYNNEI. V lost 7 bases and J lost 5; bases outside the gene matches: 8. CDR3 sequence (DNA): TGTGCCAGCAACTGGGCTAGCGGGACGGAGACCCAGTACTTC. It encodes CASNWASGTETQYF.

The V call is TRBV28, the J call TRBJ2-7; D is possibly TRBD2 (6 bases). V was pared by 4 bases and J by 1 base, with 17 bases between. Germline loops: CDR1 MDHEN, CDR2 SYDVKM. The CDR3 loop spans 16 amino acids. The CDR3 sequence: CASSSPGRLTSYEQYF. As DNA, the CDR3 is TGTGCCAGCAGTTCCCCCGGGAGACTCACGTCCTACGAGCAGTACTTC. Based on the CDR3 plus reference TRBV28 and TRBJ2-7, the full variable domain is DVKVTQSSRYLVKRTGEKVFLECVQDMDHENMFWYRQDPGLGLRLIYFSYDVKMKEKGDIPEGYSVSREKKERFSLILESASTNQTSMYLCASSSPGRLTSYEQYFGPGTRLTVT.

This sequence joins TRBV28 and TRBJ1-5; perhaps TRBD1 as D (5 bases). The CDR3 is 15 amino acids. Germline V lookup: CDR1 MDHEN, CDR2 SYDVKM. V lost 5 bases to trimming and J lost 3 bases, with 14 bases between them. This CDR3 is CASSLQGGVNQPQHF. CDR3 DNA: TGTGCCAGCAGTCTCCAGGGAGGGGTCAATCAGCCCCAGCATTTT.

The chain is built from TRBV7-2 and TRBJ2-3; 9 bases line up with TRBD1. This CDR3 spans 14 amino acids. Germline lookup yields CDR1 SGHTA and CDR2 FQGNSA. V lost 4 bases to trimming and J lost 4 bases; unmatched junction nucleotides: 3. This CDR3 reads CASSSRTGADTQYF. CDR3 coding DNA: TGTGCCAGCAGCTCCCGGACAGGGGCAGATACGCAGTATTTT.

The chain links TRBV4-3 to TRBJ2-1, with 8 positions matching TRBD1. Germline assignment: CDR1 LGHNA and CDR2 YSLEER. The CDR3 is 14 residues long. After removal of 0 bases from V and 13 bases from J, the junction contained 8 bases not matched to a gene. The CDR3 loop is CASSQDFQGAKQFF. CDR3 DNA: TGCGCCAGCAGCCAAGACTTCCAGGGGGCAAAACAGTTCTTC.

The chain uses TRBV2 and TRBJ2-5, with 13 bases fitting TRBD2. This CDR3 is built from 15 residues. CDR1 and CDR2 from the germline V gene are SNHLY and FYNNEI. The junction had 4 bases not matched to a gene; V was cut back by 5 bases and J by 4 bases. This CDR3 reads CASSWTSGGLETQYF. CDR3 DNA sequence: TGTGCCAGCAGTTGGACTAGCGGGGGTCTAGAGACCCAGTACTTC.

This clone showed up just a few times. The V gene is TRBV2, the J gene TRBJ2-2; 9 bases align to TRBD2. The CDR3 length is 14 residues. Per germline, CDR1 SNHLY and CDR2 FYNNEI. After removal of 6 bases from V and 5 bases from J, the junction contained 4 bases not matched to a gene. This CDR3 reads CASRVAGVTGELFF. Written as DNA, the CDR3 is TGTGCCAGCAGGGTAGCGGGGGTTACCGGGGAGCTGTTTTTT.

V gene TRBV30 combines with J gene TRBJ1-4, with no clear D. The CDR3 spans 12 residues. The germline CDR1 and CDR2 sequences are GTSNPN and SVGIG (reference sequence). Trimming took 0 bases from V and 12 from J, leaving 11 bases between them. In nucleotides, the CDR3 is TGTGCCTGGAGTGTTATCCGGGAACAACTGTTTTTT. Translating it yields CAWSVIREQLFF.

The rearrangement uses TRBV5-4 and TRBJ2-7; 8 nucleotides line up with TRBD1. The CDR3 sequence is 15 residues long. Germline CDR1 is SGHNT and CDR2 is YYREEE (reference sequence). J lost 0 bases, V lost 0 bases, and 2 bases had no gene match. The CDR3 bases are TGTGCCAGCAGCTTGGGTCAGGGGGCCTCCTACGAGCAGTACTTC. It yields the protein CASSLGQGASYEQYF.

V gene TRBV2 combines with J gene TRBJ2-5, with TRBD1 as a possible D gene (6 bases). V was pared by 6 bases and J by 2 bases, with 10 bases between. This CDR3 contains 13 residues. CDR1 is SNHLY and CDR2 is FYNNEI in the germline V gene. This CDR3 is CASRVDRQETQYF. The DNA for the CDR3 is TGTGCCAGCAGGGTGGACAGACAAGAGACCCAGTACTTC.

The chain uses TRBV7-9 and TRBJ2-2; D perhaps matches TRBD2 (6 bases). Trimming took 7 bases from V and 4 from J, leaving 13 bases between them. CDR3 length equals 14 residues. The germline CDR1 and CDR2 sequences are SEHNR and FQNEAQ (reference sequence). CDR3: CASTAGGVTGELFF. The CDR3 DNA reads TGTGCCAGCACCGCAGGAGGGGTCACCGGGGAGCTGTTTTTT.